This T cell receptor (beta chain) was sequenced during a study of CD8+CD57+ T cells in acquired aplastic anemia. This clonotype was counted many times. Genomic DNA templated the TCR beta VDJ and CDR3 profiling. TCRdb analysed the reads with MiXCR anew, one entry per CDR3 protein. The table includes 200,000 or so distinct CDR3 sequences, around three fifths detected once. Germline loops: CDR1 KGHDR, CDR2 SFDVKD. Trimming took off 4 bases at V and 1 base at J, with 6 bases between the two ends. CDR3 length equals 13 residues. Input material: sorted CD4+, CD8+, or CD8+CD57+ T cells (not recorded which) from PBMCs. This TCR came from a human donor with severe aplastic anemia or a healthy control (not recorded which). The chain recombines TRBV24-1 with TRBJ1-1; D gene ambiguous. The CDR3 sequence is CATSDRWNTEAFF. DNA for the CDR3: TGTGCCACCAGTGACCGGTGGAACACTGAAGCTTTCTTT.